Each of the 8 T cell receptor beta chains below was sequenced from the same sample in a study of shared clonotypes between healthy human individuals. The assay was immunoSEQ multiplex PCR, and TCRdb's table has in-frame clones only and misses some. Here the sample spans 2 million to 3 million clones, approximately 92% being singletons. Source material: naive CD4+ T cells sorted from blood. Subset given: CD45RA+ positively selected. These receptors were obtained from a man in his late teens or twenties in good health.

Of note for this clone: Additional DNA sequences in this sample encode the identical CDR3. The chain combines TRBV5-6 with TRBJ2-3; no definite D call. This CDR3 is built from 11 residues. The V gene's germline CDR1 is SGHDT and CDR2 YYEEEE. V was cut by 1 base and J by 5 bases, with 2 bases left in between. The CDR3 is CASSLRDTQYF. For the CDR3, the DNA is TGTGCCAGCAGCTTGCGAGATACGCAGTATTTT.

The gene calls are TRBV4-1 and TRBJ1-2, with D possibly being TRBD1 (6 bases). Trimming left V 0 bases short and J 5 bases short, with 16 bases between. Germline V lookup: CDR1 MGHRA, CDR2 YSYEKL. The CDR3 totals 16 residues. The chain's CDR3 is CASSQDAGHGRYGYTF. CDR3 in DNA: TGCGCCAGCAGCCAAGACGCGGGACACGGGAGATATGGCTACACCTTC.

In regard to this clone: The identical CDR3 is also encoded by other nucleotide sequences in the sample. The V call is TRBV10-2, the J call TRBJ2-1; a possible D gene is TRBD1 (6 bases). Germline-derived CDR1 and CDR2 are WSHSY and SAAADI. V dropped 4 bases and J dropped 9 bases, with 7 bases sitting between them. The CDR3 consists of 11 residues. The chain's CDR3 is CASSVGGEQFF. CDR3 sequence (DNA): TGCGCCAGCAGTGTAGGGGGTGAGCAGTTCTTC.

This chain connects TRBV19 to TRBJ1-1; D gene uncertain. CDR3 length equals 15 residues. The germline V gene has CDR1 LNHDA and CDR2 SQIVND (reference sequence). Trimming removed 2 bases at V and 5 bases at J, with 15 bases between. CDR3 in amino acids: CASSINGEPVTEAFF. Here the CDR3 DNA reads TGTGCCAGTAGTATAAATGGGGAGCCGGTTACTGAAGCTTTCTTT.

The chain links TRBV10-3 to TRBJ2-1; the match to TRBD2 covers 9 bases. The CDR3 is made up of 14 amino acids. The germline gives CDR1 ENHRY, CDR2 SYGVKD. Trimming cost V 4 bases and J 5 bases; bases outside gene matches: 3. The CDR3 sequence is CAISVREGDNEQFF. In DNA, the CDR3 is TGTGCCATCAGTGTGCGGGAGGGCGACAATGAGCAGTTCTTC.

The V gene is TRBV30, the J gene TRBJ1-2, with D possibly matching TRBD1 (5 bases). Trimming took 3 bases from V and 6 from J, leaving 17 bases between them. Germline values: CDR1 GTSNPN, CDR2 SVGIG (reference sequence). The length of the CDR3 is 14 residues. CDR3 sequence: CAWRFRTVGDGYTF. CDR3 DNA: TGTGCCTGGAGATTTAGGACGGTGGGGGATGGCTACACCTTC.

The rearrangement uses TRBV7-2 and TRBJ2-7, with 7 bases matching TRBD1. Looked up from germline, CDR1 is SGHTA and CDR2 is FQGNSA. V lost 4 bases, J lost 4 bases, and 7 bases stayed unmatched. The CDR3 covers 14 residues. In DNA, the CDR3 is TGTGCCAGCAGCTCAAGGGACAGATTTTACGAGCAGTACTTC. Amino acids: CASSSRDRFYEQYF.

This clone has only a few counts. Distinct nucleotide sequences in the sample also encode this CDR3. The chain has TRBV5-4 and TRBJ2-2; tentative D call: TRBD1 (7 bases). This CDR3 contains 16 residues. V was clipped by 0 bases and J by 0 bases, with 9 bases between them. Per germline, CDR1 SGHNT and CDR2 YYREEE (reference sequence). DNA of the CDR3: TGTGCCAGCAGCTTGGGCGGGACAGCGAACACCGGGGAGCTGTTTTTT. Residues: CASSLGGTANTGELFF.